Following are 27 T cell receptor beta chains from one sample sequenced in a study of T-cell memory formation after mild COVID-19. TCRdb reprocessed the 5' RACE reads with MiXCR, giving one entry per CDR3 protein. The sample includes around 99,000 distinct CDR3 sequences, around 14% of them seen just once. Sequenced sample: PBMCs or a T cell subset sorted from them (not recorded which). Receptors were obtained from a man between 18 and 35 years old who had mild COVID-19 (a few samples of this study predate the infection). Cell type and time point are not known.

This chain uses TRBV7-9 with TRBJ2-3; TRBD2 agrees at 14 bases. V was pared by 5 bases and J by 6 bases, with 4 bases of the junction left unmatched. Per germline, CDR1 SEHNR and CDR2 FQNEAQ (reference sequence). The length of the CDR3 is 15 residues. The CDR3 DNA follows: TGTGCCAGCAGCGGACTAGCGGGGGGCTGGGATACGCAGTATTTT. It encodes CASSGLAGGWDTQYF.

V is TRBV12-5 and J is TRBJ1-1; 8 nucleotides agree with TRBD1. Trimming took 3 bases from V and 2 from J; bases not matched to a gene: 11. The CDR3 is made up of 17 amino acids. Germline CDR1 LGHNT, CDR2 FRNRAP. The CDR3 DNA is TGTGCTAGTGGTTTCTTTTTGAGGGACAGGAACAACACTGAAGCTTTCTTT. Its translation is CASGFFLRDRNNTEAFF. Together with reference TRBV12-5 and TRBJ1-1, the CDR3 gives the full variable domain: DARVTQTPRHKVTEMGQEVTMRCQPILGHNTVFWYRQTMMQGLELLAYFRNRAPLDDSGMPKDRFSAEMPDATLATLKIQPSEPRDSAVYFCASGFFLRDRNNTEAFFGQGTRLTVV.

There are many counts of this clonotype. The chain uses TRBV6-2 or TRBV6-3 and TRBJ2-1, with 10 bases lining up with TRBD2. CDR1 MNHEY and CDR2 SVGEGT come from the germline V gene. V shed 6 bases, J shed 6 bases, and the junction held 8 bases outside the gene matches. This CDR3 contains 15 residues. For the CDR3, the DNA is TGTGCCAGCAGCCTTGTAGCGGGGGGTTTCAATGAGCAGTTCTTC. Protein product: CASSLVAGGFNEQFF.

Ten or more counts support this clonotype. The CDR3: CASRPAGGTEAFF. CDR3 nucleotides: TGTGCCAGCAGGCCGGCAGGGGGCACTGAAGCTTTCTTT. V usage is TRBV27 and J usage is TRBJ1-1; 7 bases fit TRBD1. The germline CDR1 and CDR2 sequences are MNHEY and SMNVEV (reference sequence). Trimming cost V 6 bases and J 4 bases; bases outside gene matches: 5. This CDR3 is 13 amino acids long.

This clonotype was seen more than once but under ten times. The V and J genes are TRBV20-1 and TRBJ1-5; 7 bases fit TRBD1. The CDR3 consists of 16 residues. Trimming took 0 bases from V and 2 from J; bases not matched to a gene: 7. From germline, CDR1 is DFQATT and CDR2 SNEGSKA (reference sequence). The CDR3 sequence is CSARDLRGQGNQPQHF. The CDR3 bases are TGCAGTGCTAGAGATCTGAGGGGGCAAGGCAATCAGCCCCAGCATTTT.

This rearrangement joins TRBV11-2 to TRBJ2-3; a weak D match, TRBD2 (6 bases). The CDR3 extends over 16 amino acids. From germline, CDR1 is SGHAT and CDR2 FQNNGV. Deletions cut 1 base from V and 4 bases from J, with 15 bases between. CDR3 bases: TGTGCCAGCAGCTTAGGGAGGCTCGGAGGGCCAGATACGCAGTATTTT. Its translation: CASSLGRLGGPDTQYF.

This clonotype came up a few times. This chain uses TRBV30 with TRBJ1-2; no definite D call. V was cut by 1 base and J by 6 bases, with 18 bases left in between. The CDR3 runs to 15 residues. Germline V lookup: CDR1 GTSNPN, CDR2 SVGIG (reference sequence). The CDR3 DNA reads as TGTGCCTGGAGTGGAACTGTAGGTGGAATTAATGGCTACACCTTC. Amino acids: CAWSGTVGGINGYTF.

This clonotype has ten or more counts. This rearrangement joins TRBV29-1 to TRBJ2-1; tentative D call: TRBD1 (5 bases). Germline-derived CDR1 and CDR2 are SQVTM and ANQGSEA. The CDR3 runs 14 residues. V lost 2 bases, J lost 7 bases, and 15 bases lay in between. The CDR3 DNA is TGCAGCGTTGAAATGCCGTCTGCAGGGAATGAGCAGTTCTTC. This encodes CSVEMPSAGNEQFF.

This clonotype was picked up many times. The chain carries TRBV5-4 and TRBJ2-6; D not certain. The germline V and J ends were trimmed by 2 bases and 3 bases, with 3 bases remaining between them. The CDR3 has 13 amino acids. Germline lookup yields CDR1 SGHNT and CDR2 YYREEE (reference sequence). DNA for the CDR3: TGTGCCAGCAGCTTAAATGGGGCCAACGTCCTGACTTTC. It is translated as CASSLNGANVLTF.

The sample holds a few counts of this clonotype. V gene TRBV4-2 combines with J gene TRBJ1-1; 7 bases align to TRBD1. The CDR3 extends over 15 amino acids. J was trimmed by 0 bases and V by 4 bases; bases with no gene match: 5. Per the germline V gene, CDR1 is LGHNA and CDR2 is YNFKEQ. The CDR3 loop is CASSPRTGLNTEAFF. DNA of the CDR3: TGTGCCAGCAGCCCCCGGACAGGACTGAACACTGAAGCTTTCTTT.

The chain couples TRBV12-3 or TRBV12-4 to TRBJ2-5, with 9 bases lining up with TRBD2. This CDR3 comprises 16 residues. Losses at the gene ends were 3 bases for V and 3 bases for J; bases not matched to a gene: 8. CDR3 in DNA: TGTGCCAGCAGTTTCTGGCGGGGGGGAGTGAAAGAGACCCAGTACTTC. Protein: CASSFWRGGVKETQYF.

This clonotype came up a few times. V and J are TRBV7-8 and TRBJ1-5; no definite D call. CDR1 is SGHVS and CDR2 is FQNEAQ in the germline V gene. The CDR3 is 13 amino acids. V lost 5 bases to trimming and J lost 4 bases, with 9 bases between them. CDR3 loop: CASSHRRNQPQHF. In nucleotides, the CDR3 is TGTGCCAGCAGCCACCGGAGGAATCAGCCCCAGCATTTT.

CDR3 coding DNA: TGTGCCAGCAGGGGCGACCCCGATTCACAATGGGGGGCCAACGTCCTGACTTTC. It codes for CASRGDPDSQWGANVLTF. The chain is built from TRBV7-9 and TRBJ2-6, with unresolved D. CDR1 SEHNR and CDR2 FQNEAQ come from the germline V gene (reference sequence). The CDR3 has 18 residues. Trimming took 6 bases from V and 4 from J, leaving 22 bases between them.

This clonotype was counted between two and nine times. The chain recombines TRBV12-3 or TRBV12-4 with TRBJ1-5; no clear D. Between the trimmed V and J ends, which lost 6 bases and 3 bases, there was a span of 15 bases. This CDR3 has 15 residues. The CDR3 nucleotides read TGTGCCAGCAGCCGGGGTACGGGGTTCAATCAGCCCCAGCATTTT. It specifies CASSRGTGFNQPQHF.

J is TRBJ1-1 and V is TRBV6-1; maybe TRBD1 (6 bases). Germline-derived CDR1 and CDR2 are MNHNS and SASEGT. This CDR3 spans 14 amino acids. Trimming cost V 6 bases and J 5 bases, with 16 bases left between them. CDR3 bases: TGTGCCAGCAGAGCAGGCAGGGGAGGGACTGAAGCTTTCTTT. It translates to CASRAGRGGTEAFF.

The V call is TRBV28, the J call TRBJ2-7; 9 positions match TRBD1. J gave up 4 bases and V 3 bases, and 7 bases lay outside the gene matches. The CDR3 covers 15 residues. From germline, CDR1 is MDHEN and CDR2 SYDVKM. The chain's CDR3 is CASSFRDRETYEQYF. The CDR3 DNA reads TGTGCCAGCAGTTTCAGGGACAGGGAGACGTACGAGCAGTACTTC. Combining the CDR3 with reference TRBV28 and TRBJ2-7 gives the whole variable domain DVKVTQSSRYLVKRTGEKVFLECVQDMDHENMFWYRQDPGLGLRLIYFSYDVKMKEKGDIPEGYSVSREKKERFSLILESASTNQTSMYLCASSFRDRETYEQYFGPGTRLTVT.

V gene TRBV25-1 combines with J gene TRBJ2-3; 12 bases match TRBD2. This CDR3 spans 16 amino acids. V lost 2 bases to trimming and J lost 2 bases; unmatched junction nucleotides: 2. Germline V gene lookup returns CDR1 MGHDK and CDR2 SYGVNS. The CDR3 sequence is CASSEGTSGLTDTQYF. CDR3 DNA: TGTGCCAGCAGTGAAGGGACTAGCGGGCTCACAGATACGCAGTATTTT. Combining the CDR3 with reference TRBV25-1 and TRBJ2-3 gives the whole variable domain EADIYQTPRYLVIGTGKKITLECSQTMGHDKMYWYQQDPGMELHLIHYSYGVNSTEKGDLSSESTVSRIRTEHFPLTLESARPSHTSQYLCASSEGTSGLTDTQYFGPGTRLTVL.

The table lists this clonotype with many counts. This chain uses TRBV6-5 with TRBJ1-2; TRBD1 might be the D (5 bases). Trimming shortened V by 7 bases and J by 6 bases, and 15 bases separated the two germline ends. CDR1 and CDR2 (germline): MNHEY, SVGAGI. The CDR3 runs 13 residues. CDR3 amino acids: CASNGGWGDGYTF. The DNA for the CDR3 is TGTGCCAGCAACGGGGGATGGGGGGATGGCTACACCTTC.

This sequence joins TRBV5-5 and TRBJ1-5; no clear D gene. CDR3 length: 16 residues. CDR1 and CDR2 from the germline V gene are SGHKS and YYEKEE (reference sequence). Trimming pared 2 bases from V and 1 base from J, leaving 13 bases between. DNA for the CDR3: TGTGCCAGCAGCTTAGACCCAGGAGCGAGCAATCAGCCCCAGCATTTT. It yields the protein CASSLDPGASNQPQHF.

The chain combines TRBV27 with TRBJ1-2, with D possibly being TRBD1 (5 bases). Per the germline V gene, CDR1 is MNHEY and CDR2 is SMNVEV (reference sequence). The CDR3 is 15 amino acids. Trimming took 4 bases from V and 3 from J, leaving 15 bases between them. DNA for the CDR3: TGTGCCAGCAGTTCCGTGGCAGGGATTTACTATGGCTACACCTTC. As protein: CASSSVAGIYYGYTF.

This clonotype was seen only a few times. This chain connects TRBV5-6 to TRBJ2-6, with 7 bases aligning to TRBD2. The CDR3 loop spans 18 amino acids. The germline gives CDR1 SGHDT, CDR2 YYEEEE. The junction had 15 bases not matched to a gene; V was cut back by 5 bases and J by 4 bases. CDR3 coding DNA: TGTGCCAGCAGGACCTTCGGGGCAGGGAGGGCCGGGGCCAACGTCCTGACTTTC. It is translated as CASRTFGAGRAGANVLTF.

In this sample, this clonotype turned up a few times. The chain uses TRBV10-3 and TRBJ1-2; 8 bases align to TRBD1. Looked up from germline, CDR1 is ENHRY and CDR2 is SYGVKD. Trimming removed 6 bases from V and 5 bases from J; junction bases left unmatched: 11. CDR3 length: 15 residues. CDR3: CAISSRQGKGYGYTF. The CDR3 nucleotides read TGTGCCATCAGCTCGAGACAGGGGAAAGGATATGGCTACACCTTC.

J is TRBJ1-4 and V is TRBV6-5, with TRBD1 as a possible D gene (5 bases). The CDR3 is 16 amino acids. Germline loops: CDR1 MNHEY, CDR2 SVGAGI. Deletions cut 0 bases from V and 12 bases from J, with 20 bases between. The CDR3 region is CASSYSTGGTIGELFF. CDR3 DNA sequence: TGTGCCAGCAGTTACTCGACGGGGGGAACTATAGGGGAACTGTTTTTT.

The rearrangement links TRBV4-1 to TRBJ2-1; D call uncertain. Germline assignment: CDR1 MGHRA and CDR2 YSYEKL. The V end was cut by 6 bases, the J end by 0 bases, with 18 bases between. The CDR3 totals 17 residues. For the CDR3, the DNA is TGCGCCAGCAGTCCCCGCCCCGGTATGAGCTCCTACAATGAGCAGTTCTTC. This encodes CASSPRPGMSSYNEQFF.

The chain is built from TRBV12-5 and TRBJ2-1; 10 bases line up with TRBD2. V lost 3 bases to trimming and J lost 4 bases; unmatched junction nucleotides: 3. The length of the CDR3 is 15 residues. CDR1 LGHNT and CDR2 FRNRAP come from the germline V gene. CDR3 DNA sequence: TGTGCTAGTGGTTTCCTACTAGCGGGGTACAATGAGCAGTTCTTC. It codes for CASGFLLAGYNEQFF. The variable domain in full, completed from reference TRBV12-5 and TRBJ2-1, reads DARVTQTPRHKVTEMGQEVTMRCQPILGHNTVFWYRQTMMQGLELLAYFRNRAPLDDSGMPKDRFSAEMPDATLATLKIQPSEPRDSAVYFCASGFLLAGYNEQFFGPGTRLTVL.

This clonotype has only a few counts. V and J are TRBV5-8 and TRBJ1-4, with D tentatively TRBD1 (5 bases). The CDR3 has 15 amino acids. Germline V lookup: CDR1 SGHTS, CDR2 YDEGEE. Trimming cost V 0 bases and J 7 bases, with 13 bases left between them. DNA of the CDR3: TGTGCCAGCAGCTTGGGATATGGGGGTAGTGAAAAACTGTTTTTT. This codes for CASSLGYGGSEKLFF. Using reference TRBV5-8 and TRBJ1-4 for the parts outside the CDR3, the full variable domain is EAGVTQSPTHLIKTRGQQATLRCSPISGHTSVYWYQQALGLGLQFLLWYDEGEERNRGNFPPRFSGRQFPNYSSELNVNALELEDSALYLCASSLGYGGSEKLFFGSGTQLSVL.

The rearrangement joins TRBV4-2 to TRBJ1-2; D call uncertain. V was shortened by 1 base and J by 6 bases, with 9 bases between the two germline ends. Germline V gene lookup returns CDR1 LGHNA and CDR2 YNFKEQ. The CDR3 extends over 13 amino acids. The CDR3, as DNA: TGTGCCAGCAGCCAAGGGTGGATCGATGGCTACACCTTC. Its protein product is CASSQGWIDGYTF.